The table lists the clone carrying this T cell receptor beta chain with a count of one. Its antigen is as yet unknown. CDR1 MNHEY and CDR2 SVGAGI come from the germline V gene. V was pared by 5 bases and J by 8 bases, with 12 bases between. CDR3 size: 12 residues. As originally analysed: The detection floor for productive clonotype frequency was 2.59 x 10-5. Measured with immunoSEQ multiplex PCR; TCRdb has only the in-frame clones, and not every one. Clone size and V and J calls were adopted from that table, with D and trimming inferred from the DNA. Of tens of thousands of clones detected, approximately 85% appear once; the ten largest clones hold around 1.2%. The data stem from a study of STAT5B mutations in CD4+ large granular lymphocyte leukemia. Study-level points and caveats: Top patient clones used TRBV06 genes more often: 8/27 versus 2/35 in controls.

Input material: CD4+ T cells from blood buffy coats. V gene TRBV6-5 combines with J gene TRBJ1-2; D is perhaps TRBD1 (5 bases). The sequence was collected from a human donor in good health. The CDR3 region has the DNA TGTGCCAGCAGTCCCAGGGCCGGGGGCTACACCTTC. Encoded protein: CASSPRAGGYTF.